A single sample gave rise to the 30 T cell receptor beta chains below, sequenced in a study of control samples from healthy donors and cancer patients. Using immunoSEQ multiplex PCR, the repertoire was profiled, and TCRdb retains in-frame clones only, with some absent. The sample has around 78,000 clones; around 94% are singletons. Sequencing was done on a sample of blood. Every receptor here comes from a woman aged 18-29 years in good health.

This chain uses TRBV5-1 with TRBJ2-2, with a weak D call TRBD1 (6 bases). Trimming stripped 1 base from V and 6 bases from J, with 10 bases between. The CDR3 runs to 14 residues. Germline CDR1 is SGHRS and CDR2 is YFSETQ. Here the CDR3 DNA reads TGCGCCAGCAGCTTGAAAGGACAGTCCGGGGAGCTGTTTTTT. Translation gives CASSLKGQSGELFF.

This clone was found once. The chain joins TRBV7-4 to TRBJ1-5; D gene ambiguous. The germline gives CDR1 SGHVT, CDR2 SQSDAQ. With 1 base removed from V and 2 bases from J, the gap between germline ends came to 6 bases. The CDR3 is 14 residues long. The CDR3: CASSLGGCNQPQHF. CDR3 coding DNA: TGTGCCAGCAGCTTAGGCGGGTGCAATCAGCCCCAGCATTTT.

The chain is built from TRBV9 and TRBJ1-1; D not resolved. The CDR3 contains 14 residues. V lost 1 base to trimming and J lost 2 bases, with 9 bases between them. Per the germline V gene, CDR1 is SGDLS and CDR2 is YYNGEE. CDR3 amino acids: CASSVTGGNTEAFF. The CDR3, as DNA: TGTGCCAGCAGCGTAACCGGCGGAAACACTGAAGCTTTCTTT.

The gene calls are TRBV12-5 and TRBJ1-5; no reliable D call. Trimming removed 5 bases from V and 0 bases from J, with 2 bases in between. Germline assignment: CDR1 LGHNT and CDR2 FRNRAP. CDR3 size: 12 residues. This chain's CDR3 is CASGNSNQPQHF. DNA for the CDR3: TGTGCTAGTGGTAATAGCAATCAGCCCCAGCATTTT.

This chain uses TRBV7-9 with TRBJ2-1, with D perhaps matching TRBD2 (6 bases). V lost 5 bases to trimming and J lost 5 bases, with 19 bases between them. The CDR3 sequence is 16 residues long. Germline V gives CDR1 SEHNR, CDR2 FQNEAQ (reference sequence). Here the CDR3 DNA reads TGTGCCAGCAGCCTCCCCCCCAGCGGGCTAGACAATGAGCAGTTCTTC. The encoded protein is CASSLPPSGLDNEQFF.

V and J are TRBV10-3 and TRBJ2-3, with 9 bases lining up with TRBD1. Germline CDR1 ENHRY, CDR2 SYGVKD. J lost 3 bases, V lost 4 bases, and 5 bases had no gene match. The CDR3 is made up of 15 amino acids. The CDR3 DNA reads as TGTGCCATCAGTGGGGGGGACAGGGCTACAGATACGCAGTATTTT. It encodes CAISGGDRATDTQYF.

This clone was detected only once. The chain employs TRBV5-1 and TRBJ2-3; no reliable D call. The V end lost 6 bases, the J end lost 8 bases, and 10 bases lay between the germline ends. The CDR3 covers 11 residues. The germline V gene encodes CDR1 SGHRS and CDR2 YFSETQ. CDR3 amino acids: CASTQLGTQYF. CDR3 sequence (DNA): TGCGCCAGCACCCAACTCGGTACGCAGTATTTT.

This clone was counted a single time. The chain combines TRBV14 with TRBJ2-1; 9 bases map to TRBD2. The CDR3 contains 17 residues. Losses at the gene ends were 4 bases for V and 0 bases for J; bases not matched to a gene: 7. Per the germline V gene, CDR1 is SGHDN and CDR2 is FVKESK. DNA of the CDR3: TGTGCCAGCAGCCGAAGACTAGCGGCAGCCTCCTACAATGAGCAGTTCTTC. Protein sequence: CASSRRLAAASYNEQFF.

The gene calls are TRBV3-1 (or the pseudogene TRBV3-2) and TRBJ2-1; D possibly corresponds to TRBD2 (5 bases). Trimming stripped 2 bases from V and 6 bases from J, with 14 bases between. This CDR3 comprises 15 residues. Germline-derived CDR1 and CDR2 are LGHDT and YNNKEL (reference sequence). This chain's CDR3 is CASSQQSGVGNEQFF. DNA for the CDR3: TGTGCCAGCAGCCAACAAAGCGGAGTGGGCAATGAGCAGTTCTTC.

This chain links TRBV29-1 with TRBJ1-1; D is possibly TRBD1 (5 bases). The length of the CDR3 is 13 residues. The V end lost 4 bases, the J end lost 1 base, and 10 bases lay between the germline ends. Germline CDR1 SQVTM, CDR2 ANQGSEA. CDR3 loop: CSVARQPNTEAFF. As DNA, the CDR3 is TGCAGCGTTGCAAGACAGCCGAACACTGAAGCTTTCTTT.

The table lists this clone with a count of one. V usage is TRBV5-6 and J usage is TRBJ1-1, with D possibly matching TRBD1 (5 bases). Germline CDR1 is SGHDT and CDR2 is YYEEEE. V was cut by 1 base and J by 3 bases, with 13 bases left in between. The CDR3 is 15 residues long. The CDR3 loop reads CASSLPGPGDTEAFF. The CDR3 DNA reads as TGTGCCAGCAGCTTGCCGGGGCCGGGAGACACTGAAGCTTTCTTT.

The chain is built from TRBV28 and TRBJ1-4; D is possibly TRBD1 (5 bases). The V gene's germline CDR1 is MDHEN and CDR2 SYDVKM. V lost 7 bases and J 7 bases, leaving 19 bases between the germline ends. CDR3 length equals 15 residues. The CDR3 DNA follows: TGTGCCAGCACCACGCCCGGGACTAGGGGTGAAAAACTGTTTTTT. Its translation: CASTTPGTRGEKLFF.

The chain links TRBV5-1 to TRBJ2-5; TRBD2 aligns across 9 bases. Germline loops: CDR1 SGHRS, CDR2 YFSETQ. This CDR3 region has 17 residues. The ends lost 1 base at V and 3 bases at J; junction bases unmatched: 10. CDR3 loop: CASSLRLAGSWEETQYF. The DNA of the CDR3 is TGCGCCAGCAGCTTGAGGCTAGCGGGGTCCTGGGAAGAGACCCAGTACTTC.

This chain links TRBV5-1 with TRBJ2-1; TRBD2 matches 13 bases. The CDR3 is 18 residues long. The V gene's germline CDR1 is SGHRS and CDR2 YFSETQ. J was trimmed by 1 base and V by 4 bases; bases with no gene match: 8. This CDR3 is CASSTALLAGGSYNEQFF. The CDR3 DNA sequence: TGCGCCAGCAGCACGGCGCTACTAGCGGGAGGGTCCTACAATGAGCAGTTCTTC.

J is TRBJ2-5 and V is TRBV9, with D unresolved. With 3 bases removed from V and 0 bases from J, the gap between germline ends came to 3 bases. The CDR3 is 12 residues long. CDR1 is SGDLS, CDR2 YYNGEE, per germline. The CDR3 bases are TGTGCCAGCAGCGCAAACCAAGAGACCCAGTACTTC. The encoded protein is CASSANQETQYF.

The chain links TRBV5-1 to TRBJ2-2, with D hard to call. With 0 bases removed from V and 7 bases from J, the gap between germline ends came to 4 bases. The CDR3 has 12 amino acids. The V gene's germline CDR1 is SGHRS and CDR2 YFSETQ. The CDR3 DNA sequence: TGCGCCAGCAGCTTGGATTTCGGGGAGCTGTTTTTT. This codes for CASSLDFGELFF.

V usage is TRBV28 and J usage is TRBJ2-6; the D is unclear. Germline CDR1 and CDR2: MDHEN and SYDVKM. V gave up 6 bases and J gave up 4 bases, with 10 bases separating them. CDR3 length: 14 residues. DNA of the CDR3: TGTGCCAGCAGCCTCAGCGACGGGGCCAACGTCCTGACTTTC. Protein: CASSLSDGANVLTF.

A single count supports this clone. The chain links TRBV5-1 to TRBJ2-1; 8 bases match TRBD2. The germline CDR1 and CDR2 sequences are SGHRS and YFSETQ. V trimming: 0 bases; J trimming: 4 bases; junction bases outside the gene matches: 6. The CDR3 runs to 16 residues. In DNA form, the CDR3 reads TGCGCCAGCAGCTTGGATCTGGCGGGGGGATACAATGAGCAGTTCTTC. Translating it yields CASSLDLAGGYNEQFF.

The chain recombines TRBV15 with TRBJ2-5; D possibly matches TRBD1 or TRBD2 (5 bases each). Germline V CDR1 and CDR2: LNHNV, YYDKDF (reference sequence). The CDR3 has 13 residues. V lost 4 bases and J 2 bases, leaving 8 bases between the germline ends. CDR3 residues: CATSTGPQETQYF. As DNA, the CDR3 is TGTGCCACCAGCACGGGACCTCAAGAGACCCAGTACTTC.

This clone showed up just once. This chain links TRBV5-4 with TRBJ2-1, with 11 bases identical to TRBD1. The germline CDR1 and CDR2 sequences are SGHNT and YYREEE (reference sequence). The CDR3 consists of 16 residues. The J segment lost 6 bases and the V segment lost 0 bases, leaving 5 bases of the junction unmatched. Here the CDR3 DNA reads TGTGCCAGCAGCTTGGCCGGACAGGGGGCCGGCAATGAGCAGTTCTTC. This gives the protein CASSLAGQGAGNEQFF.

This chain links TRBV7-9 with TRBJ2-2, with 8 bases identical to TRBD2. The CDR3 is made up of 17 amino acids. V shed 4 bases and J 8 bases; nucleotides not matched to a gene: 15. Germline lookup yields CDR1 SEHNR and CDR2 FQNEAQ (reference sequence). In nucleotides, the CDR3 is TGTGCCAGCAGCTCTGGTGGGCTAGCGGGCGCTGTTGGGGAGCTGTTTTTT. Translated: CASSSGGLAGAVGELFF.

The J gene is TRBJ2-1, the V gene TRBV5-1; D is unclear. The V and J ends lost 2 bases and 10 bases respectively, with 10 bases between them. The germline V gene encodes CDR1 SGHRS and CDR2 YFSETQ. This CDR3 comprises 12 residues. CDR3 loop: CASSLSTGEQFF. In DNA, the CDR3 is TGCGCCAGCAGCTTATCAACCGGGGAGCAGTTCTTC.

The chain uses TRBV19 and TRBJ2-1, with D maybe TRBD1 (5 bases). The CDR3 contains 13 residues. From germline, CDR1 is LNHDA and CDR2 SQIVND (reference sequence). V lost 4 bases, J lost 15 bases, and 19 bases lay in between. The CDR3 DNA sequence: TGTGCCAGTAGTAACCTAGACAGTGCCTGGTGGTTCTTC. Translating gives CASSNLDSAWWFF.

CDR3 DNA: TGCGCCAGCAGCTTGGCCGGTAGCTACGAGCAGTACTTC. The encoded protein is CASSLAGSYEQYF. The gene calls are TRBV5-1 and TRBJ2-7; D gene ambiguous. The CDR3 consists of 13 residues. Germline V gene sequence: CDR1 SGHRS, CDR2 YFSETQ. V lost 0 bases, J lost 3 bases, and 7 bases lay in between.

This rearrangement joins TRBV27 to TRBJ2-7, with D uncertain. CDR1 is MNHEY, CDR2 SMNVEV, per germline (reference sequence). The CDR3 has 13 amino acids. V lost 2 bases and J lost 3, with 8 bases in between. The CDR3 reads CASSLGMDYEQYF. CDR3 nucleotides: TGTGCCAGCAGTTTAGGGATGGACTACGAGCAGTACTTC.

The chain uses TRBV19 and TRBJ2-2, with D uncertain. V lost 4 bases and J lost 5, with 11 bases in between. Germline values: CDR1 LNHDA, CDR2 SQIVND (reference sequence). The length of the CDR3 is 14 residues. CDR3 coding DNA: TGTGCCAGTAGTACGGGTATAGGAACCGGGGAGCTGTTTTTT. It encodes CASSTGIGTGELFF.

The chain is built from TRBV5-4 and TRBJ2-1; a possible D gene is TRBD1 (5 bases). Per the germline V gene, CDR1 is SGHNT and CDR2 is YYREEE (reference sequence). The germline V and J ends were trimmed by 4 bases and 4 bases, with 15 bases remaining between them. The CDR3 sequence is 15 residues long. The CDR3 region is CASSRVAGSYNEQFF. CDR3 nucleotide sequence: TGTGCCAGCAGCCGGGTTGCAGGGTCGTACAATGAGCAGTTCTTC. Full variable domain (outside the CDR3, taken from reference TRBV5-4 and TRBJ2-1): ETGVTQSPTHLIKTRGQQVTLRCSSQSGHNTVSWYQQALGQGPQFIFQYYREEENGRGNFPPRFSGLQFPNYSSELNVNALELDDSALYLCASSRVAGSYNEQFFGPGTRLTVL.

V and J are TRBV2 and TRBJ1-1, with 9 bases identical to TRBD1. J was trimmed by 0 bases and V by 5 bases; bases with no gene match: 4. Per germline, CDR1 SNHLY and CDR2 FYNNEI. CDR3 length: 15 amino acids. The CDR3 DNA is TGTGCCAGCAGTTACTGGGACAGGGTGAACACTGAAGCTTTCTTT. It specifies CASSYWDRVNTEAFF.

This chain joins TRBV5-1 and TRBJ1-1; TRBD1 matches 7 bases. The CDR3 runs 14 residues. V lost 4 bases, J lost 1 base, and 4 bases stayed unmatched. CDR1 and CDR2 (germline): SGHRS, YFSETQ. The CDR3 spells CASSPTGPNTEAFF. Written as DNA, the CDR3 is TGCGCCAGCAGCCCGACAGGGCCGAACACTGAAGCTTTCTTT.

The rearrangement uses TRBV9 and TRBJ2-7; D not certain. The length of the CDR3 is 16 residues. Per the germline V gene, CDR1 is SGDLS and CDR2 is YYNGEE. Trimming stripped 0 bases from V and 4 bases from J, with 17 bases between. The CDR3 is CASSVGVSLSPYEQYF. For the CDR3, the DNA is TGTGCCAGCAGCGTAGGAGTAAGTTTAAGTCCGTACGAGCAGTACTTC.